A single sample gave rise to the 17 T cell receptor beta chains below, sequenced in a study of TIL therapy for anti-PD-1-resistant metastatic lung cancer. As for time point: pre-treatment sample, taken before nivolumab and TIL therapy. Tumor tissue came from excised metastases, mostly pleural nodules or supraclavicular lymph nodes. This was the immunoSEQ v3 assay. Some clones are missing from TCRdb's copy, which holds only in-frame ones; the method was immunoSEQ multiplex PCR. Of roughly 92,000 clones in the sample, 55% to 75% are singletons; the top ten hold about 10%. This specimen consisted of tumor tissue, obtained at baseline. The receptor set was obtained from a person aged 25 to 80 with non-small cell lung cancer.

The chain has TRBV30 and TRBJ2-3, with unresolved D. The germline V and J ends were trimmed by 0 bases and 6 bases, with 4 bases remaining between them. The CDR3 runs 11 residues. The germline gives CDR1 GTSNPN, CDR2 SVGIG (reference sequence). The DNA for the CDR3 is TGTGCCTGGAGTGTCTTTGATACGCAGTATTTT. Residues: CAWSVFDTQYF.

This chain links TRBV19 with TRBJ2-5; 12 bases map to TRBD2. The V gene's germline CDR1 is LNHDA and CDR2 SQIVND (reference sequence). The CDR3 extends over 16 amino acids. Unmatched junction bases numbered 8, after V lost 4 bases and J lost 5 bases. CDR3 sequence reads: CASSKVLAGGMETQYF. In nucleotides, the CDR3 is TGTGCCAGTAGTAAGGTTCTAGCGGGAGGGATGGAGACCCAGTACTTC.

Here the CDR3 DNA reads TGTGCCAGCAGCTCTTTAGCGGGGGACTACAATGAGCAGTTCTTC. Its protein product is CASSSLAGDYNEQFF. V gene TRBV11-3 combines with J gene TRBJ2-1, with TRBD2 identical over 9 bases. Germline CDR1 and CDR2: SGHNT and YENEEA. The junction had 4 bases not matched to a gene; V was cut back by 4 bases and J by 3 bases. This CDR3 spans 15 amino acids.

This rearrangement joins TRBV28 to TRBJ1-5; D not resolved. V was shortened by 6 bases and J by 4 bases, with 10 bases between the two germline ends. The germline CDR1 and CDR2 sequences are MDHEN and SYDVKM. The CDR3 runs 13 residues. This chain's CDR3 is CASSRSWNQPQHF. The CDR3 DNA sequence: TGTGCCAGCAGCCGCAGCTGGAATCAGCCCCAGCATTTT.

This clone has a count of ten or more. V and J are TRBV7-9 and TRBJ2-7; 7 positions match TRBD2. V trimming: 1 base; J trimming: 4 bases; junction bases outside the gene matches: 7. Germline CDR1 SEHNR, CDR2 FQNEAQ (reference sequence). The CDR3 runs to 15 residues. The CDR3 DNA reads TGTGCCAGCAGCTTAGGGCTCTGGCGGGGGTACGAGCAGTACTTC. It is translated as CASSLGLWRGYEQYF. The full variable domain, its missing parts supplied by reference TRBV7-9 and TRBJ2-7, is DTGVSQNPRHKITKRGQNVTFRCDPISEHNRLYWYRQTLGQGPEFLTYFQNEAQLEKSRLLSDRFSAERPKGSFSTLEIQRTEQGDSAMYLCASSLGLWRGYEQYFGPGTRLTVT.

This rearrangement joins TRBV6-6 to TRBJ2-2; 14 nucleotides align to TRBD2. The V gene end was trimmed by 5 bases and the J gene end by 7 bases; junction bases not matched to a gene: 9. Per the germline V gene, CDR1 is MNHNY and CDR2 is SVGAGI (reference sequence). The CDR3 totals 17 residues. CDR3 coding DNA: TGTGCCAGCAGTCTAAAACGACTAGCGGGGGGGATCGGGGAGCTGTTTTTT. This codes for CASSLKRLAGGIGELFF.

This clone was seen a handful of times. The chain combines TRBV3-1 (or the pseudogene TRBV3-2) with TRBJ1-5; TRBD1 aligns across 10 bases. CDR3 size: 17 residues. V shed 0 bases and J 6 bases; nucleotides not matched to a gene: 8. Germline V gene sequence: CDR1 LGHDT, CDR2 YNNKEL (reference sequence). The CDR3 region has the DNA TGTGCCAGCAGCCAAGACCCCACCGGGACAGGGGTTCAGCCCCAGCATTTT. Its protein product is CASSQDPTGTGVQPQHF.

This clone was seen only a few times. The V gene is TRBV19, the J gene TRBJ1-2, with a tentative D call TRBD1 (5 bases). This CDR3 contains 14 residues. Germline V gene lookup returns CDR1 LNHDA and CDR2 SQIVND (reference sequence). V lost 6 bases to trimming and J lost 2 bases, with 13 bases between them. The CDR3, as DNA: TGTGCCAGTAGGGATGGGGCAGAGAACTATGGCTACACCTTC. Its protein product is CASRDGAENYGYTF.

This chain connects TRBV7-2 to TRBJ1-4; tentatively, D is TRBD1 (6 bases). Trimming removed 1 base at V and 3 bases at J, with 9 bases between. The CDR3 spans 15 residues. CDR1 and CDR2 (germline): SGHTA, FQGNSA. Here the CDR3 DNA reads TGTGCCAGCAGCTTAGATGGACAGCCTAATGAAAAACTGTTTTTT. Residues: CASSLDGQPNEKLFF.

CDR3 nucleotide sequence: TGTGCCAGCAGCCATTCCGGGAGAGGGAACGAGCAGTACTTC. This gives the protein CASSHSGRGNEQYF. The chain links TRBV3-1 (or the pseudogene TRBV3-2) to TRBJ2-7; D might be TRBD2 (6 bases). The V end was cut by 3 bases, the J end by 5 bases, with 14 bases between. The germline V gene has CDR1 LGHDT and CDR2 YNNKEL (reference sequence). This CDR3 comprises 14 residues.

The chain has TRBV4-1 and TRBJ2-1; TRBD2 aligns across 10 bases. The CDR3 runs to 14 residues. Losses at the gene ends were 0 bases for V and 9 bases for J; bases not matched to a gene: 2. Germline V gene lookup returns CDR1 MGHRA and CDR2 YSYEKL. The CDR3 here is CASSQDTSGIEQFF. CDR3 sequence (DNA): TGCGCCAGCAGCCAAGATACTAGCGGGATTGAGCAGTTCTTC.

This clone has only a few counts. The chain joins TRBV2 to TRBJ2-1; 11 bases agree with TRBD2. In germline, CDR1 is SNHLY, CDR2 FYNNEI. The CDR3 loop spans 19 amino acids. The J segment lost 3 bases and the V segment lost 2 bases, leaving 12 bases of the junction unmatched. CDR3 sequence: CASSELGLAGSRSYNEQFF. In DNA form, the CDR3 reads TGTGCCAGCAGTGAATTAGGACTAGCGGGTTCCCGCAGCTACAATGAGCAGTTCTTC.

The J gene is TRBJ1-6, the V gene TRBV7-3; D not certain. V was shortened by 1 base and J by 7 bases, with 11 bases between the two germline ends. CDR1 is SGHTA and CDR2 is FQGTGA in the germline V gene. The CDR3 covers 15 residues. In DNA form, the CDR3 reads TGTGCCAGCAGCTTAAACAGAGCGGGCAATTCACCCCTCCACTTT. Encoded protein: CASSLNRAGNSPLHF. Using reference TRBV7-3 and TRBJ1-6 for the parts outside the CDR3, the full variable domain is GAGVSQTPSNKVTEKGKYVELRCDPISGHTALYWYRQSLGQGPEFLIYFQGTGAADDSGLPNDRFFAVRPEGSVSTLKIQRTERGDSAVYLCASSLNRAGNSPLHFGNGTRLTVT.

This chain connects TRBV5-6 to TRBJ2-6; TRBD1 aligns across 8 bases. Germline CDR1 and CDR2: SGHDT and YYEEEE. Trimming cost V 1 base and J 9 bases; bases outside gene matches: 3. This CDR3 is 14 amino acids long. CDR3 nucleotide sequence: TGTGCCAGCAGCTTGCAGGGGGCGGACAACGTCCTGACTTTC. Translation gives CASSLQGADNVLTF.

The chain recombines TRBV4-1 with TRBJ1-4; D might be TRBD1 (5 bases). The CDR3 has 13 residues. The V gene lost 2 bases and the J gene lost 5 bases, with 6 bases spanning the gap. Germline V gene data show CDR1 as MGHRA and CDR2 as YSYEKL. The CDR3 loop reads CASSQRQNEKLFF. CDR3 DNA sequence: TGCGCCAGCAGCCAACGACAGAATGAAAAACTGTTTTTT.

The V and J genes are TRBV9 and TRBJ2-5; D remains unclear. This CDR3 region has 12 residues. CDR1 and CDR2 (germline): SGDLS, YYNGEE. Trimming took 4 bases from V and 0 from J, leaving 4 bases between them. For the CDR3, the DNA is TGTGCCAGCAGCACGCACCAAGAGACCCAGTACTTC. It specifies CASSTHQETQYF. The complete variable domain, with remaining parts taken from reference TRBV9 and TRBJ2-5, reads DSGVTQTPKHLITATGQRVTLRCSPRSGDLSVYWYQQSLDQGLQFLIQYYNGEERAKGNILERFSAQQFPDLHSELNLSSLELGDSALYFCASSTHQETQYFGPGTRLLVL.

This chain joins TRBV28 and TRBJ2-7; D not resolved. Germline lookup yields CDR1 MDHEN and CDR2 SYDVKM. The CDR3 runs to 14 residues. With 2 bases removed from V and 3 bases from J, the gap between germline ends came to 11 bases. CDR3 region: CASSLGVGVYEQYF. CDR3 nucleotide sequence: TGTGCCAGCAGTTTAGGGGTGGGTGTCTACGAGCAGTACTTC.